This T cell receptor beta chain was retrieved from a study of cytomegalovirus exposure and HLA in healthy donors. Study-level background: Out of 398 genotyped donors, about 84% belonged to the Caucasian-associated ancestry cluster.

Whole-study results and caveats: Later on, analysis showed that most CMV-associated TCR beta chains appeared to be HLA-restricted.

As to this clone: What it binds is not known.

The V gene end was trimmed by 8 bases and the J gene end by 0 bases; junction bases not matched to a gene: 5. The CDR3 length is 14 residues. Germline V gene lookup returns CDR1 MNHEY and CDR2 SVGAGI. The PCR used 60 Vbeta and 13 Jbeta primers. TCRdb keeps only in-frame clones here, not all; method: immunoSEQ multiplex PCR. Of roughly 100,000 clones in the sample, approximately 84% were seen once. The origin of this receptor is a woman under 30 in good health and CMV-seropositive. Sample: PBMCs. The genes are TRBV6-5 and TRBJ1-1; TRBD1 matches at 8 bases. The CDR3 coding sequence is TGTGCCAGCGGAAGGACAGGGATGAACACTGAAGCTTTCTTT. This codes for CASGRTGMNTEAFF.